This T cell receptor beta chain was identified in a study of cytomegalovirus exposure and HLA in healthy donors. Study results and caveats: Reported findings show TCR beta sequences accurately forecast HLA-A and HLA-B alleles in most subjects.

There are a few counts of this clone. Its antigen is undetermined. The CDR3 is 16 amino acids. Looked up from germline, CDR1 is LGHNA and CDR2 is YSLEER. Trimming cost V 2 bases and J 10 bases; bases outside gene matches: 10. The PCR made use of 60 Vbeta and 13 Jbeta primers. Data came from immunoSEQ multiplex PCR; TCRdb stores just in-frame clones and leaves some out. The sample has 150,000 to 200,000 clones, roughly 80% seen once; the top ten hold about 0.77%. The clonotype comes from a woman aged 18-29 years in good health and CMV-seronegative. The material sequenced was PBMCs. The chain employs TRBV4-3 and TRBJ2-1; 11 bases are a match to TRBD2. The CDR3 sequence: CASSQPLAGGPREQFF. CDR3 nucleotide sequence: TGCGCCAGCAGCCAACCTCTAGCGGGGGGCCCCCGGGAGCAGTTCTTC.